This is a list of T cell receptor beta chains from one sample in a study of blood T cell repertoires in COVID-19. The assay was immunoSEQ multiplex PCR, and TCRdb's table has in-frame clones only and misses some. The sample gives around 120,000 clones, approximately 87% of which show up once; roughly 7.9% is in the top ten. Material for sequencing was peripheral blood. The receptors come from a man aged 70-80 years who had recovered from COVID-19. Both conserved end residues are part of each CDR3. Fields, in order: V gene, D gene, J gene, clone size, CDR3 protein, CDR3 DNA. D genes are given only for firm matches. Expanded clones are given a class, and other clones once, few, many or no size at all.

TRBV5-1,TRBD1,TRBJ2-3,.,CASSSGQVQDTQYF,TGCGCCAGCAGCTCGGGACAGGTTCAAGATACGCAGTATTTT
TRBV28,.,TRBJ1-4,once,CASTSPRTVLKLFF,TGTGCCAGCACCTCGCCCCGGACAGTTCTAAAACTGTTTTTT
TRBV6-5,.,TRBJ2-7,.,CASRYHRRAYEQYF,TGTGCCAGCAGGTACCATAGACGGGCCTACGAGCAGTACTTC
TRBV5-5,.,TRBJ1-2,few,CASSLDSDGYTF,TGTGCCAGCAGCTTGGACTCGGATGGCTACACCTTC
TRBV29-1,TRBD1,TRBJ2-7,.,CSVVGTRDRGYEQYF,TGCAGCGTTGTGGGGACCCGGGACAGGGGCTACGAGCAGTACTTC
TRBV24-1,TRBD1,TRBJ2-7,.,CATSDLGTDPYEQYF,TGTGCCACCAGTGATCTCGGGACAGACCCCTACGAGCAGTACTTC
TRBV2,.,TRBJ2-2,.,CASISGTLVTGELFF,TGTGCCAGCATTAGCGGCACTTTAGTTACCGGGGAGCTGTTTTTT
TRBV4-1,.,TRBJ1-6,.,CASSQDSGVDSPLHF,TGCGCCAGCAGCCAAGATTCGGGGGTAGATTCACCCCTCCACTTT
TRBV3-1/TRBV3-2,.,TRBJ1-6,.,CASSQSSYNSPLHF,TGTGCCAGCAGCCAGAGCTCCTATAATTCACCCCTCCACTTT
TRBV5-5,.,TRBJ2-2,.,CASSLETPLGSGELFF,TGTGCCAGCAGCTTGGAAACTCCTCTGGGGAGCGGGGAGCTGTTTTTT
TRBV6-5,TRBD1,TRBJ1-2,once,CASSSPGGGYGYTF,TGTGCCAGCAGTTCCCCAGGGGGAGGCTATGGCTACACCTTC
TRBV7-8,TRBD1,TRBJ2-2,.,CASSLVPVAGGTGELFF,TGTGCCAGCAGCTTAGTCCCGGTCGCAGGGGGCACCGGGGAGCTGTTTTTT
TRBV5-1,TRBD1,TRBJ1-6,.,CASSLVTGESYNSPLHF,TGCGCCAGCAGCTTGGTAACAGGGGAATCCTATAATTCACCCCTCCACTTT
TRBV15,.,TRBJ1-6,.,CATSNAPGNSPLHF,TGTGCCACCAGCAACGCCCCAGGAAATTCACCCCTCCACTTT
TRBV11-3,.,TRBJ2-5,few,CASSLTSFSETQYF,TGTGCCAGCAGCCTTACTAGTTTTTCGGAGACCCAGTACTTC
TRBV6-1,TRBD1,TRBJ2-1,.,CASSDWTGAYNEQFF,TGTGCCAGCAGTGATTGGACAGGGGCATACAATGAGCAGTTCTTC